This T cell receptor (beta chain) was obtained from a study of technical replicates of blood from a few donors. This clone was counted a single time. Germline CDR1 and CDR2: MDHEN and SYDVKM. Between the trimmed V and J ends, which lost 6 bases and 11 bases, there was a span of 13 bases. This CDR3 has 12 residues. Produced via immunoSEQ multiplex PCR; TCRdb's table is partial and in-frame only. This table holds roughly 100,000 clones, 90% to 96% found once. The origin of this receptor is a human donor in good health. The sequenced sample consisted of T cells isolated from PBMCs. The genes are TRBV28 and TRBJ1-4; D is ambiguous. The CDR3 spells CASSRYEYKLFF. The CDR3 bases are TGTGCCAGCAGCAGGTACGAATATAAACTGTTTTTT. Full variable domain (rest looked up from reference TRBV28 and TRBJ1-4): DVKVTQSSRYLVKRTGEKVFLECVQDMDHENMFWYRQDPGLGLRLIYFSYDVKMKEKGDIPEGYSVSREKKERFSLILESASTNQTSMYLCASSRYEYKLFFGSGTQLSVL.